Listed below are T cell receptor beta chains from one sample, sequenced in a study of OX40 agonist ivuxolimab in advanced cancers. Profiled with immunoSEQ multiplex PCR; TCRdb holds only in-frame clones, not every one. The table has about 44,000 clones, about 90% seen once. The source was CD4+ or CD8+ T cells sorted from blood, collected in a trial of the OX40 agonist ivuxolimab. The source of these receptors is an adult with an advanced solid tumor such as melanoma, head and neck, liver or kidney cancer. CDR3s include the opening cysteine and the closing phenylalanine or tryptophan. Fields, in order: J gene, V gene, clone size, D gene, CDR3 length, CDR3 protein, CDR3 DNA. The D gene is left open where the match is weak. Size is omitted from some rows. Given values are once, few, many or a class for expanded clones.

TRBJ1-3 | TRBV4-1 | few | NA | 13 | CASSQASGNTIYF | TGCGCCAGCAGCCAGGCCTCTGGAAACACCATATATTTT
TRBJ2-7 | TRBV2 | few | NA | 13 | CARRHASSYEQYF | TGTGCCAGGCGACACGCGAGCTCCTACGAGCAGTACTTC
TRBJ1-6 | TRBV30 | NA | NA | 12 | CAWTPSGSPLHF | TGTGCCTGGACCCCTTCCGGTTCACCCCTCCACTTT
TRBJ2-1 | TRBV28 | NA | NA | 11 | CASIRRGEQFF | TGTGCCAGCATCCGCCGGGGGGAGCAGTTCTTC
TRBJ2-7 | TRBV7-9 | NA | TRBD2 | 15 | CASSYGPGLAHEQYF | TGTGCCAGCAGCTATGGGCCGGGACTAGCCCACGAGCAGTACTTC
TRBJ2-3 | TRBV7-8 | NA | TRBD2 | 15 | CASKGSSGLVDTQYF | TGTGCCAGCAAGGGGTCTAGCGGGTTGGTAGATACGCAGTATTTT
TRBJ2-3 | TRBV11-2 | few | NA | 18 | CASSISRTVITSTDTQYF | TGTGCCAGCAGCATTTCCCGGACGGTAATAACTAGCACAGATACGCAGTATTTT
TRBJ2-7 | TRBV5-5 | NA | TRBD1 | 14 | CASSQGQGVYEQYF | TGTGCCAGCAGCCAAGGACAGGGGGTCTACGAGCAGTACTTC
TRBJ1-2 | TRBV29-1 | once | TRBD1 | 13 | CSVEVRGPYGYTF | TGCAGCGTTGAAGTCAGGGGGCCTTATGGCTACACCTTC
TRBJ2-5 | TRBV28 | NA | TRBD1 | 16 | CASSGTGGPLPETQYF | TGTGCCAGCTCTGGGACAGGGGGTCCCCTTCCGGAGACCCAGTACTTC
TRBJ2-7 | TRBV2 | NA | NA | 14 | CASKREIGAYEQYF | TGTGCCAGCAAAAGGGAAATTGGAGCCTACGAGCAGTACTTC
TRBJ2-7 | TRBV27 | NA | TRBD1 | 14 | CASSLGTGGWEQYF | TGTGCCAGCAGTCTCGGGACAGGGGGGTGGGAGCAGTACTTC
TRBJ2-7 | TRBV7-8 | NA | NA | 15 | CASSLGLPAAYEQYF | TGTGCCAGCAGCTTAGGCCTGCCAGCAGCCTACGAGCAGTACTTC
TRBJ2-1 | TRBV7-6 | NA | TRBD2 | 14 | CASSSEAGGDEQFF | TGTGCCAGCAGCTCAGAAGCGGGAGGCGATGAGCAGTTCTTC
TRBJ2-1 | TRBV9 | NA | NA | 11 | CASSSAFEQFF | TGTGCCAGCAGCTCGGCCTTTGAGCAGTTCTTC
TRBJ2-7 | TRBV7-3 | NA | TRBD2 | 13 | CASSLASGNEQYF | TGTGCCAGCAGCTTAGCTAGCGGGAACGAGCAGTACTTC
TRBJ2-5 | TRBV5-1 | NA | NA | 14 | CASSLGDRQETQYF | TGCGCCAGCAGCTTGGGGGACCGACAAGAGACCCAGTACTTC
TRBJ2-7 | TRBV7-9 | NA | NA | 12 | CASSLSQEEQYF | TGTGCCAGCAGCTTATCTCAGGAAGAGCAGTACTTC
TRBJ2-1 | TRBV7-2 | NA | NA | 16 | CASSLFAGAAYNEQFF | TGTGCCAGCAGCTTGTTTGCGGGGGCGGCCTACAATGAGCAGTTCTTC
TRBJ2-1 | TRBV10-3 | NA | NA | 12 | CAISEDSNEQFF | TGTGCCATCAGTGAAGACAGCAATGAGCAGTTCTTC
TRBJ2-3 | TRBV6-6 | NA | NA | 16 | CASTGVHGTSTDTQYF | TGTGCCAGCACGGGGGTTCACGGCACCAGCACAGATACGCAGTATTTT
TRBJ1-1 | TRBV28 | NA | NA | 15 | CASSNNFPASTEAFF | TGTGCCAGCAGTAACAACTTCCCGGCGAGCACTGAAGCTTTCTTT
TRBJ2-7 | TRBV7-9 | NA | NA | 13 | CASSFDGPYEQYF | TGTGCCAGCAGCTTCGACGGCCCCTACGAGCAGTACTTC
TRBJ2-3 | TRBV7-3 | NA | TRBD2 | 15 | CASSSLAGGEDTQYF | TGTGCCAGCAGCTCACTAGCGGGAGGGGAAGATACGCAGTATTTT
TRBJ2-2 | TRBV27 | NA | NA | 11 | CASSRYGELFF | TGTGCCAGCAGTCGGTACGGGGAGCTGTTTTTT
TRBJ2-1 | TRBV30 | NA | TRBD2 | 12 | CACRAGAGEQFF | TGTGCCTGTAGAGCGGGAGCAGGTGAGCAGTTCTTC
TRBJ2-2 | TRBV7-6 | NA | NA | 14 | CASSPEGNTGELFF | TGTGCCAGCAGCCCCGAGGGGAACACCGGGGAGCTGTTTTTT
TRBJ2-7 | TRBV2 | NA | NA | 11 | CASGGSYEQYF | TGTGCCAGCGGGGGAAGTTACGAGCAGTACTTC
TRBJ2-7 | TRBV9 | NA | NA | 13 | CASSGTSSYEQYF | TGTGCCAGCAGCGGCACAAGTTCCTACGAGCAGTACTTC
TRBJ2-3 | TRBV5-6 | once | NA | 15 | CASRFDSFDVDTQYF | TGTGCCAGCAGATTTGACAGTTTCGATGTGGATACGCAGTATTTT
TRBJ1-2 | TRBV6-1 | NA | NA | 11 | CASSTGNGYTF | TGTGCCAGCAGTACAGGAAACGGCTACACCTTC
TRBJ1-1 | TRBV6-1 | NA | TRBD1 | 14 | CASRPGGWNTEAFF | TGTGCCAGCAGGCCAGGGGGGTGGAACACTGAAGCTTTCTTT
TRBJ2-1 | TRBV29-1 | NA | NA | 10 | CSVGVPAQFF | TGCAGCGTTGGGGTGCCCGCGCAGTTCTTC
TRBJ2-1 | TRBV4-3 | NA | NA | 16 | CASSQTPGPSPDEQFF | TGCGCCAGCAGCCAGACCCCGGGACCGTCCCCAGATGAGCAGTTCTTC
TRBJ2-7 | TRBV19 | NA | TRBD2 | 16 | CASSIGGGLAVYEQYF | TGTGCCAGTAGTATAGGGGGAGGACTAGCGGTCTACGAGCAGTACTTC
TRBJ1-5 | TRBV2 | NA | NA | 15 | CASSASLGSNQPQHF | TGTGCCAGCAGTGCGTCGTTGGGAAGCAATCAGCCCCAGCATTTT
TRBJ1-1 | TRBV30 | NA | NA | 12 | CAWSGMNTEAFF | TGTGCCTGGAGTGGCATGAACACTGAAGCTTTCTTT
TRBJ2-7 | TRBV7-9 | NA | NA | 13 | CASSDDGSYEQYF | TGTGCCAGCAGCGACGACGGATCCTACGAGCAGTACTTC
TRBJ1-1 | TRBV7-9 | NA | NA | 17 | CASTLGPGTLMNTEAFF | TGTGCCAGCACCTTAGGCCCCGGGACGTTGATGAACACTGAAGCTTTCTTT
TRBJ2-7 | TRBV9 | NA | NA | 15 | CASSVGGPWANEQYF | TGTGCCAGCAGCGTAGGAGGCCCTTGGGCGAACGAGCAGTACTTC
TRBJ2-7 | TRBV2 | NA | NA | 10 | CASSVSEQYF | TGTGCCAGCAGTGTGAGTGAGCAGTACTTC
TRBJ2-7 | TRBV28 | NA | TRBD2 | 14 | CASSLEAGVYEQYF | TGTGCCAGCAGTTTGGAAGCGGGAGTCTACGAGCAGTACTTC
TRBJ2-7 | TRBV2 | NA | TRBD1 | 14 | CASSRTGDLYEQYF | TGTGCCAGCAGTCGGACAGGGGACCTTTACGAGCAGTACTTC
TRBJ2-3 | TRBV2 | NA | NA | 15 | CARRSLLASTDTQYF | TGTGCCAGGCGAAGTCTCTTAGCTAGCACAGATACGCAGTATTTT
TRBJ1-5 | TRBV28 | NA | NA | 13 | CASSLGGSQPQHF | TGTGCCAGCAGTTTAGGGGGATCTCAGCCCCAGCATTTT
TRBJ2-7 | TRBV2 | NA | TRBD2 | 14 | CASLGTSGRYEQYF | TGTGCCAGCTTAGGGACTAGCGGGAGGTACGAGCAGTACTTC
TRBJ2-7 | TRBV7-6 | NA | NA | 14 | CASSLWTNSYEQYF | TGTGCCAGCAGCTTGTGGACTAACTCCTACGAGCAGTACTTC
TRBJ1-2 | TRBV28 | NA | NA | 14 | CASSFGSAPNGYTF | TGTGCCAGCAGTTTTGGCAGCGCTCCCAATGGCTACACCTTC
TRBJ2-3 | TRBV9 | once | TRBD2 | 16 | CASSDGLAAFGDTQYF | TGTGCCAGCAGTGACGGACTAGCCGCCTTTGGAGATACGCAGTATTTT
TRBJ2-3 | TRBV6-6 | NA | NA | 13 | CASSYSPSDTQYF | TGTGCCAGCAGTTACTCTCCCTCAGATACGCAGTATTTT
TRBJ2-7 | TRBV19 | NA | TRBD1 | 15 | CASSIPGTGGYEQYF | TGTGCCAGTAGTATTCCCGGGACAGGGGGCTACGAGCAGTACTTC
TRBJ2-1 | TRBV18 | NA | NA | 15 | CASSPGADRSNEQFF | TGTGCCAGCTCACCAGGAGCCGACCGTTCGAATGAGCAGTTCTTC
TRBJ2-3 | TRBV28 | NA | NA | 13 | CASSLWATDTQYF | TGTGCCAGCAGTTTATGGGCCACAGATACGCAGTATTTT
TRBJ1-3 | TRBV11-2 | NA | NA | 15 | CASSLGPGTGNTIYF | TGTGCCAGCAGCTTAGGACCAGGGACTGGAAACACCATATATTTT
TRBJ2-7 | TRBV19 | NA | TRBD2 | 20 | CASSWAAFGGSPKLGYEQYF | TGTGCCAGTAGTTGGGCGGCATTCGGCGGGAGTCCTAAGTTAGGATACGAGCAGTACTTC